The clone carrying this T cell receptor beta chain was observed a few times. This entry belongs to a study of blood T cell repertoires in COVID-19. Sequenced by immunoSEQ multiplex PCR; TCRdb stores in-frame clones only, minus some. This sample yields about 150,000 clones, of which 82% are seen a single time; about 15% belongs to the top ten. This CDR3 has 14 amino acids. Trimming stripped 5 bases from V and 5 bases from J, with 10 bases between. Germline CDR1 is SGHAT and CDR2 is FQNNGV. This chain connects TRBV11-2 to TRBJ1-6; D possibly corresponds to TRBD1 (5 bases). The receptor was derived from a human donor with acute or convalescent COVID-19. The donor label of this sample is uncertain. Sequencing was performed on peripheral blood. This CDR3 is CASSPGGDNSPLHF. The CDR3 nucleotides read TGTGCCAGCAGCCCCGGGGGGGATAATTCACCCCTCCACTTT.